Each of the 25 T cell receptor beta chains below was sequenced from the same sample in a study of T cells in Graves' hyperthyroidism and ophthalmopathy. RNA transcripts gave rise to amplified TCR beta CDR3 regions. The HTBI primer set drove a first-round RT-PCR of the TCR CDR3. TCRdb processed the multiplex PCR reads anew with MiXCR; each CDR3 protein has one entry. The table shows about 690,000 distinct CDR3 sequences, with roughly 17% occurring only once. The sequenced sample consisted of blood. Receptor source: a man aged 45-65 years with Graves' hyperthyroidism.

This clonotype was detected ten times or more. J is TRBJ1-3 and V is TRBV19; D is uncertain. Between the trimmed V and J ends, which lost 3 bases and 4 bases, there was a span of 10 bases. The germline V gene has CDR1 LNHDA and CDR2 SQIVND (reference sequence). The length of the CDR3 is 14 residues. This CDR3 reads CASSISGSGNTIYF. CDR3 bases: TGTGCCAGTAGTATTTCCGGGAGCGGAAACACCATATATTTT.

This clonotype appeared many times. V and J are TRBV27 and TRBJ2-7; 8 bases are a match to TRBD2. CDR1 is MNHEY and CDR2 is SMNVEV in the germline V gene (reference sequence). The V gene end was trimmed by 5 bases and the J gene end by 0 bases; junction bases not matched to a gene: 9. The CDR3 extends over 16 amino acids. CDR3 sequence: CASSPVAGISSYEQYF. The DNA of the CDR3 is TGTGCCAGCAGTCCGGTAGCGGGGATTAGCTCCTACGAGCAGTACTTC.

V gene TRBV6-1 combines with J gene TRBJ2-1; no clear D. V gave up 5 bases and J gave up 9 bases, with 11 bases separating them. CDR1 and CDR2 from the germline V gene are MNHNS and SASEGT. The CDR3 loop spans 12 amino acids. CDR3 amino acids: CASSHSESEQFF. DNA of the CDR3: TGTGCCAGCAGTCACAGCGAGAGTGAGCAGTTCTTC.

This clonotype was counted only a few times. The chain combines TRBV7-6 with TRBJ2-5; D unresolved. Trimming removed 3 bases at V and 4 bases at J, with 18 bases between. This CDR3 is built from 16 residues. CDR1 SGHVS and CDR2 FNYEAQ come from the germline V gene. CDR3 amino acids: CASSLSGSSILETQYF. For the CDR3, the DNA is TGTGCCAGCAGCTTGAGTGGGTCCTCCATTTTAGAGACCCAGTACTTC.

This clonotype was seen many times. The V call is TRBV5-5, the J call TRBJ2-1; D remains ambiguous. The CDR3 is 14 amino acids. Trimming removed 0 bases from V and 4 bases from J, with 8 bases in between. Germline V gene lookup returns CDR1 SGHKS and CDR2 YYEKEE (reference sequence). CDR3 in DNA: TGTGCCAGCAGCTTGGACACCCTTTACAATGAGCAGTTCTTC. This gives the protein CASSLDTLYNEQFF.

Only a few counts were recorded for this clonotype. The rearrangement links TRBV7-8 to TRBJ2-5; possible D gene TRBD2, 6 bases. Trimming took off 3 bases at V and 4 bases at J, with 15 bases between the two ends. The CDR3 length is 15 residues. Germline CDR1 reads SGHVS; CDR2 reads FQNEAQ. The CDR3 sequence: CASSFRGSTLETQYF. As DNA, the CDR3 is TGTGCCAGCAGCTTCCGGGGGTCCACCCTAGAGACCCAGTACTTC.

In this sample, this clonotype turned up many times. The V and J genes are TRBV10-3 and TRBJ2-1, with D uncertain. Trimming removed 3 bases from V and 5 bases from J, with 8 bases in between. The length of the CDR3 is 13 residues. Germline lookup yields CDR1 ENHRY and CDR2 SYGVKD. The DNA for the CDR3 is TGTGCCATCAGTGATCTGGGGAACAATGAGCAGTTCTTC. Protein: CAISDLGNNEQFF.

J is TRBJ1-3 and V is TRBV29-1; D uncertain. CDR1 is SQVTM and CDR2 is ANQGSEA in the germline V gene. This CDR3 is built from 14 residues. The ends were cut back, 5 bases at V and 0 bases at J, with 11 bases in the middle. In DNA, the CDR3 is TGCAGCGTTAACCCCCTGAGCTCTGGAAACACCATATATTTT. This codes for CSVNPLSSGNTIYF.

This clonotype was seen many times. The CDR3 region is CASSSRTGKYTEAFF. The DNA for the CDR3 is TGTGCCAGCAGTTCAAGGACAGGGAAATACACTGAAGCTTTCTTT. The chain employs TRBV28 and TRBJ1-1; 8 positions match TRBD1. This CDR3 is built from 15 residues. Trimming took 4 bases from V and 3 from J; bases not matched to a gene: 7. From germline, CDR1 is MDHEN and CDR2 SYDVKM.

This clonotype appeared many times. V gene TRBV6-1 combines with J gene TRBJ2-7; D is unresolved. The CDR3 loop spans 14 amino acids. Between the trimmed V and J ends, which lost 6 bases and 6 bases, there was a span of 18 bases. Germline values: CDR1 MNHNS, CDR2 SASEGT. CDR3 residues: CASSLKGYSGEQYF. The CDR3 nucleotides are TGTGCCAGCAGCCTTAAAGGCTATTCGGGCGAGCAGTACTTC.

This clonotype was seen at least ten times. The chain has TRBV10-3 and TRBJ2-5; D is possibly TRBD2 (5 bases). The ends were cut back, 10 bases at V and 1 base at J, with 13 bases in the middle. The CDR3 contains 13 residues. From germline, CDR1 is ENHRY and CDR2 SYGVKD. CDR3: CATAPSGQETQYF. DNA of the CDR3: TGTGCCACCGCCCCCAGCGGCCAAGAGACCCAGTACTTC.

There are a few counts of this clonotype. J is TRBJ1-3 and V is TRBV6-1; D is ambiguous. V dropped 11 bases and J dropped 4 bases, with 18 bases sitting between them. The CDR3 sequence is 14 residues long. Per the germline V gene, CDR1 is MNHNS and CDR2 is SASEGT. This CDR3 is CALSGSASGNTIYF. The CDR3 DNA is TGTGCCCTGAGCGGGTCGGCGTCGGGAAACACCATATATTTT.

This clonotype was counted a few times. The chain uses TRBV7-2 and TRBJ1-1; 8 bases are shared with TRBD1. CDR3 size: 15 residues. CDR1 and CDR2 (germline): SGHTA, FQGNSA. With V trimmed by 3 bases and J by 3 bases, 6 bases remained unmatched. CDR3 in amino acids: CASSFPRQGYTEAFF. In DNA, the CDR3 is TGTGCCAGCAGCTTCCCCCGACAGGGGTACACTGAAGCTTTCTTT.

This clonotype was observed a few times. This may be a read error, as it is one base from a much larger clone. The chain joins TRBV11-1 to TRBJ2-7, with 8 bases identical to TRBD1. The CDR3 has 16 amino acids. The germline gives CDR1 SGHAT, CDR2 FQDESV (reference sequence). CDR3 region: CASSPIRQGFPYEQCF. In nucleotides, the CDR3 is TGTGCCAGCAGCCCTATACGACAGGGGTTTCCCTACGAGCAGTGCTTC.

This clonotype was observed at least ten times. V is TRBV12-3 or TRBV12-4 and J is TRBJ1-1; D uncertain. The CDR3 is 14 residues long. V dropped 5 bases and J dropped 4 bases, with 14 bases sitting between them. CDR3 bases: TGTGCCAGCAGTGCCTCCCTAGTAGGCACTGAAGCTTTCTTT. This codes for CASSASLVGTEAFF.

This clonotype has ten or more counts. The CDR3 region has the DNA TGTGCCAGCAGCCAACAGGGAGGGGTGCCCTATAATTCACCCCTCCACTTT. Amino acids: CASSQQGGVPYNSPLHF. J is TRBJ1-6 and V is TRBV2, with D perhaps TRBD1 (6 bases). Germline V gene data show CDR1 as SNHLY and CDR2 as FYNNEI. V was cut by 6 bases and J by 2 bases, with 17 bases left in between. The CDR3 spans 17 residues.

This clonotype was counted at least ten times. The chain uses TRBV7-2 and TRBJ2-1; TRBD2 matches 9 bases. The CDR3 runs 14 residues. V lost 5 bases, J lost 7 bases, and 6 bases stayed unmatched. Germline V gives CDR1 SGHTA, CDR2 FQGNSA. Written as DNA, the CDR3 is TGTGCCAGCAGCAGGGGACTAGCATTGAATGAGCAGTTCTTC. As protein: CASSRGLALNEQFF.

This clonotype occurred many times. V is TRBV28 and J is TRBJ2-7; 8 bases match TRBD2. This CDR3 is 13 amino acids long. Germline values: CDR1 MDHEN, CDR2 SYDVKM. Trimming removed 3 bases from V and 7 bases from J; junction bases left unmatched: 5. In nucleotides, the CDR3 is TGTGCCAGCAGTTTTCTAGCGGGCGGGGAGCAGTACTTC. Translation: CASSFLAGGEQYF.

This clonotype occurred many times. This chain uses TRBV28 with TRBJ2-7, with D tentatively TRBD1 (6 bases). The V end was cut by 6 bases, the J end by 1 base, with 13 bases between. Germline-derived CDR1 and CDR2 are MDHEN and SYDVKM. The CDR3 consists of 14 residues. CDR3 in amino acids: CASSIDRLSYEQYF. CDR3 nucleotide sequence: TGTGCCAGCAGCATTGACAGGCTTTCCTACGAGCAGTACTTC.

A word on this clonotype: A much bigger clone sits one base away, suggesting this may be a read error. The chain recombines TRBV6-5 with TRBJ1-5; D not certain. From germline, CDR1 is MNHEY and CDR2 SVGAGI. Trimming shortened V by 0 bases and J by 7 bases, and 10 bases separated the two germline ends. The CDR3 covers 14 residues. CDR3 sequence reads: CASSYSRGMQPQHF. The CDR3 coding sequence is TGTGCCAGCAGTTACTCCAGAGGGATGCAGCCCCAGCATTTT.

This clonotype was recorded at least ten times. This chain uses TRBV28 with TRBJ1-5; 9 bases fit TRBD1. V shed 2 bases, J shed 9 bases, and the junction held 8 bases outside the gene matches. From germline, CDR1 is MDHEN and CDR2 SYDVKM. CDR3 length equals 15 residues. CDR3 protein: CASSLEQGARRPQHF. The CDR3 nucleotides are TGTGCCAGCAGTTTAGAACAGGGGGCTAGGCGGCCCCAGCATTTT.

This clonotype was recorded at least ten times. The chain couples TRBV28 to TRBJ1-1; D gene unclear. CDR3 length: 15 residues. Trimming cost V 4 bases and J 4 bases, with 16 bases left between them. The germline gives CDR1 MDHEN, CDR2 SYDVKM. Here the CDR3 DNA reads TGTGCCAGCAGTTCCTTCATCAGCGGCGGCACTGAAGCTTTCTTT. This translates into CASSSFISGGTEAFF.

This clonotype was counted only a few times. A much bigger clone sits one base away, suggesting this may be a read error. Here the CDR3 omits its conserved ending phenylalanine or tryptophan, so a read error is the likely source. The chain joins TRBV27 to TRBJ2-7; 10 nucleotides align to TRBD2. Germline-derived CDR1 and CDR2 are MNHEY and SMNVEV (reference sequence). There are 14 residues in the CDR3. With V trimmed by 8 bases and J by 3 bases, 7 bases remained unmatched. This chain's CDR3 is CASAGASGSYEQYL. DNA of the CDR3: TGTGCCAGCGCGGGGGCTAGCGGGAGCTACGAGCAGTACCTC.

This rearrangement joins TRBV6-2 or TRBV6-3 to TRBJ2-3; no definite D call. The germline gives CDR1 MNHEY, CDR2 SVGEGT. This CDR3 contains 13 residues. V was clipped by 0 bases and J by 4 bases, with 5 bases between them. CDR3 protein: CASSYSTADTQYF. The CDR3, as DNA: TGTGCCAGCAGTTACTCGACCGCAGATACGCAGTATTTT.

This clonotype was seen at least ten times. The chain joins TRBV6-1 to TRBJ2-5, with a tentative D call TRBD2 (5 bases). The CDR3 covers 14 residues. CDR1 is MNHNS, CDR2 SASEGT, per germline. V lost 2 bases and J 1 base, leaving 8 bases between the germline ends. The CDR3 nucleotides are TGTGCCAGCAGTGAATCGCGGGTCCAAGAGACCCAGTACTTC. As protein: CASSESRVQETQYF.